The 18 T cell receptor beta chains listed next were all sequenced from one sample in a study of Graves' ophthalmopathy and Graves' hyperthyroidism. From RNA, the CDR3 regions of TCR beta chains were amplified and sequenced. Second-round multiplex PCR came after first-round RT-PCR with HTBI primers. TCRdb passed the multiplex PCR reads through MiXCR, listing each CDR3 protein once. The sample shows about 740,000 distinct CDR3 sequences, approximately 40% of them seen only once. The sequencing input was peripheral blood. These receptors came from an adult man with Graves' ophthalmopathy.

About this clonotype: Being one base from a much bigger clone, this may be a read error. V and J are TRBV29-1 and TRBJ1-4, with unresolved D. CDR3 length equals 14 residues. V was cut by 6 bases and J by 0 bases, with 11 bases left in between. CDR1 and CDR2 from the germline V gene are SQVTM and ANQGSEA. Here the CDR3 reads CSVSGGATNEKLFF. CDR3 nucleotide sequence: TGCAGCGTCTCCGGAGGCGCAACTAATGAAAAACTGTTTTTT. The whole variable domain, remainder taken from reference TRBV29-1 and TRBJ1-4, is SAVISQKPSRDICQRGTSLTIQCQVDSQVTMMFWYRQQPGQSLTLIATANQGSEATYESGFVIDKFPISRPNLTFSTLTVSNMSPEDSSIYLCSVSGGATNEKLFFGSGTQLSVL.

On this clonotype itself: One end of the junction is discordant with germline, which a read error may explain. This chain connects TRBV25-1 to TRBJ1-2, with no clear D. This CDR3 has 18 residues. The germline V gene encodes CDR1 MGHDK and CDR2 SYGVNS. This CDR3 reads CASSQVSLSSGANYGYTF. The DNA of the CDR3 is TGCGCCAGCAGCCAAGTATCCCTTTCTTCGGGAGCTAACTATGGCTACACCTTC.

The CDR3 spells CASTNTEDSQETQYF. Written as DNA, the CDR3 is TGTGCCAGTACTAACACAGAGGACAGCCAAGAGACCCAGTACTTC. The chain has TRBV19 and TRBJ2-5; maybe TRBD1 (6 bases). CDR1 LNHDA and CDR2 SQIVND come from the germline V gene (reference sequence). The CDR3 is made up of 15 amino acids. The V end lost 7 bases, the J end lost 1 base, and 16 bases lay between the germline ends.

This clonotype was picked up a small number of times. This chain connects TRBV6-5 to TRBJ2-7, with 10 bases matching TRBD2. Germline V gives CDR1 MNHEY, CDR2 SVGAGI. The CDR3 totals 15 residues. J gave up 3 bases and V 1 base, and 3 bases lay outside the gene matches. The CDR3, as DNA: TGTGCCAGCAGTTACTTGGCTAGCGGGAGCTACGAGCAGTACTTC. This sequence encodes CASSYLASGSYEQYF.

The chain carries TRBV24-1 and TRBJ1-1, with 9 bases identical to TRBD1. Germline V gene lookup returns CDR1 KGHDR and CDR2 SFDVKD. Germline trimming cut 9 bases from V and 8 bases from J; bases unmatched to any gene: 6. The CDR3 has 12 residues. The chain's CDR3 is CATARGTGEAFF. The CDR3 bases are TGTGCCACCGCCCGGGGGACAGGGGAAGCTTTCTTT.

This clonotype is a singleton in its sample. Since a much larger clone is just one base distant, this may be a read error. The V and J genes are TRBV5-6 and TRBJ1-5; tentatively, D is TRBD1 (6 bases). Germline CDR1 is SGHDT and CDR2 is YYEEEE. CDR3 length equals 14 residues. CDR3 protein: CASSFWGAGQPRHF. CDR3 bases: TGTGCCAGCAGCTTCTGGGGGGCAGGTCAGCCCCGGCATTTT.

This clonotype occurred many times. This sequence joins TRBV10-3 and TRBJ1-1; 8 bases fit TRBD1. The CDR3 length is 14 residues. CDR1 is ENHRY, CDR2 SYGVKD, per germline. The V gene end was trimmed by 4 bases and the J gene end by 5 bases; junction bases not matched to a gene: 6. The CDR3, as DNA: TGTGCCATCAGTGGAACAACAGGGGGAACTGAAGCTTTCTTT. Residues: CAISGTTGGTEAFF.

The chain recombines TRBV2 with TRBJ2-5; D unresolved. The germline V and J ends were trimmed by 3 bases and 2 bases, with 10 bases remaining between them. This CDR3 has 14 residues. Germline CDR1 and CDR2: SNHLY and FYNNEI. CDR3 DNA: TGTGCCAGCAGTGATTTAGGCCCACAAGAGACCCAGTACTTC. Its protein product is CASSDLGPQETQYF.

The V call is TRBV19, the J call TRBJ2-7, with a tentative D call TRBD1 (5 bases). CDR1 and CDR2 from the germline V gene are LNHDA and SQIVND (reference sequence). The ends were cut back, 3 bases at V and 2 bases at J, with 11 bases in the middle. The CDR3 covers 14 residues. The CDR3 nucleotides are TGTGCCAGTAGTATCTCAAAGGGGCCCTACGAGCAGTACTTC. It specifies CASSISKGPYEQYF.

The chain has TRBV12-3 or TRBV12-4 and TRBJ2-2; TRBD1 aligns across 7 bases. V shed 1 base, J shed 3 bases, and the junction held 5 bases outside the gene matches. This CDR3 is built from 16 residues. CDR3 in DNA: TGTGCCAGCAGTTTAGGATCTCAGGGGGACACCGGGGAGCTGTTTTTT. Protein sequence: CASSLGSQGDTGELFF.

The V and J genes are TRBV2 and TRBJ2-7, with a possible D match to TRBD1 (6 bases). Trimming took off 3 bases at V and 5 bases at J, with 14 bases between the two ends. The CDR3 is 14 amino acids. The germline V gene has CDR1 SNHLY and CDR2 FYNNEI. The CDR3 DNA reads TGTGCCAGCAGTGAGGTCTGGCAGGGGAACGAGCAGTACTTC. Residues: CASSEVWQGNEQYF.

The V call is TRBV4-3, the J call TRBJ2-2, with D hard to call. Between the trimmed V and J ends, which lost 5 bases and 9 bases, there was a span of 10 bases. In germline, CDR1 is LGHNA, CDR2 YSLEER. This CDR3 contains 12 residues. CDR3: CASSSNGRELFF. The DNA of the CDR3 is TGCGCCAGCAGCTCCAATGGCCGGGAGCTGTTTTTT.

The table lists this clonotype with many counts. The chain carries TRBV10-3 and TRBJ2-7; either TRBD1 or TRBD2 may supply D (5 bases each). Per the germline V gene, CDR1 is ENHRY and CDR2 is SYGVKD. The length of the CDR3 is 14 residues. V shed 10 bases and J shed 2 bases, with 18 bases lying between them. The CDR3, as DNA: TGTGCCAGCAATCGGGACCTACCCCCCTACGAGCAGTACTTC. Residues: CASNRDLPPYEQYF.

The chain joins TRBV25-1 to TRBJ2-7; 13 positions match TRBD2. Trimming cost V 3 bases and J 3 bases; bases outside gene matches: 8. The length of the CDR3 is 17 residues. CDR1 is MGHDK, CDR2 SYGVNS, per germline. CDR3 nucleotides: TGTGCCAGCAGTGACCCGGGACTAGCGGGAAAGAACTACGAGCAGTACTTC. Residues: CASSDPGLAGKNYEQYF.

This clonotype was detected many times. The chain employs TRBV9 and TRBJ1-3; D is ambiguous. The CDR3 runs 10 residues. Germline lookup yields CDR1 SGDLS and CDR2 YYNGEE. V lost 3 bases and J 8 bases, leaving 3 bases between the germline ends. CDR3: CASSGDTIYF. The DNA of the CDR3 is TGTGCCAGCAGCGGGGACACCATATATTTT.

Comment on this clonotype: This may be a read error, as it is one base from a much larger clone. This chain joins TRBV2 and TRBJ1-2, with D possibly matching TRBD1 (6 bases). The germline CDR1 and CDR2 sequences are SNHLY and FYNNEI. The germline V and J ends were trimmed by 6 bases and 4 bases, with 12 bases remaining between them. The CDR3 is 13 residues long. The DNA of the CDR3 is TGTGCCAGCAGGACAGGAGAAATCTATGGCTACACCTTC. This sequence encodes CASRTGEIYGYTF.

V gene TRBV2 combines with J gene TRBJ2-2; 7 bases agree with TRBD1. Germline loops: CDR1 SNHLY, CDR2 FYNNEI. This CDR3 has 16 residues. V trimming: 5 bases; J trimming: 8 bases; junction bases outside the gene matches: 14. This CDR3 reads CASSSSDRIRRGELFF. DNA of the CDR3: TGTGCCAGCAGTTCATCGGACAGGATCCGTAGGGGGGAGCTGTTTTTT.

To note about this clonotype: Since a much larger clone is just one base distant, this may be a read error. V gene TRBV10-3 combines with J gene TRBJ1-2; D gene unclear. From germline, CDR1 is ENHRY and CDR2 SYGVKD. V gave up 10 bases and J gave up 8 bases, with 23 bases separating them. CDR3 size: 14 residues. The DNA of the CDR3 is TGTGCCAGCAATAATCCTACGACCCCCTTGGGCTACACCTTC. Amino acid sequence: CASNNPTTPLGYTF.